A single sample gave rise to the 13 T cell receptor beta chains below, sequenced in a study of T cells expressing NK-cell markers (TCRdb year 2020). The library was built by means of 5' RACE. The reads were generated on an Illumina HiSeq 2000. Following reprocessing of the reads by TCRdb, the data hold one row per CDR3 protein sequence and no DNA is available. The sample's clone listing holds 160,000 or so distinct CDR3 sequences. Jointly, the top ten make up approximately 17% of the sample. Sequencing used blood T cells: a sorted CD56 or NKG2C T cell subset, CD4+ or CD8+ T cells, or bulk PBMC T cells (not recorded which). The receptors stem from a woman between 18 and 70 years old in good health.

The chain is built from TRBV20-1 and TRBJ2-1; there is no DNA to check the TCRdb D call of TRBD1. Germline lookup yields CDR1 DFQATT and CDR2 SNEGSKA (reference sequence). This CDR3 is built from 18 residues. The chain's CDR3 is CSAVRDRVASSLYNEQFF.

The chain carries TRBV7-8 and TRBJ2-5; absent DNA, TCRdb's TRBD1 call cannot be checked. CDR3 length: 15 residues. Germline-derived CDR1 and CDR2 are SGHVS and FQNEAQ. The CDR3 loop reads CASSVGQGLGETQYF.

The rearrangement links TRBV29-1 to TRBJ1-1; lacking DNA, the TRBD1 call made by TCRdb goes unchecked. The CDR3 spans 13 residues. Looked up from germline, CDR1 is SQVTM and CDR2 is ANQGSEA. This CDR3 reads CSVRRGRDTEAFF.

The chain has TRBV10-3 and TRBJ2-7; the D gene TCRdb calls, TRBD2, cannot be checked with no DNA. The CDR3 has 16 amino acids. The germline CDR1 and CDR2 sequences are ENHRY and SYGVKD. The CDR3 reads CAISETKREFSLEQYF.

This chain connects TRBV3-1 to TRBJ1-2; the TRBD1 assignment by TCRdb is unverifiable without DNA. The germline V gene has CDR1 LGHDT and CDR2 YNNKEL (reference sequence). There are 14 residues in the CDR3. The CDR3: CASSQEQAVYGYTF.

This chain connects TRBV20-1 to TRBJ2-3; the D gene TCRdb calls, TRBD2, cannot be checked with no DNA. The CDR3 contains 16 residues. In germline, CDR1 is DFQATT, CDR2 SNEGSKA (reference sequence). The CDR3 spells CSATGTSGSSTDTQYF.

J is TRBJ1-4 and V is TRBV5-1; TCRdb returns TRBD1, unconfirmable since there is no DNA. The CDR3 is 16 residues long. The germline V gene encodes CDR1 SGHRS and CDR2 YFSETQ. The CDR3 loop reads CASSSEPGQYTEKLFF. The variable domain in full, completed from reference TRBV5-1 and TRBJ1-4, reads KAGVTQTPRYLIKTRGQQVTLSCSPISGHRSVSWYQQTPGQGLQFLFEYFSETQRNKGNFPGRFSGRQFSNSRSEMNVSTLELGDSALYLCASSSEPGQYTEKLFFGSGTQLSVL.

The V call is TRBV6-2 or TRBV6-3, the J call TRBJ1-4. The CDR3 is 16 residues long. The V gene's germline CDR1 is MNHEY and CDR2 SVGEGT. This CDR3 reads CASNDGALDRNEKLFF.

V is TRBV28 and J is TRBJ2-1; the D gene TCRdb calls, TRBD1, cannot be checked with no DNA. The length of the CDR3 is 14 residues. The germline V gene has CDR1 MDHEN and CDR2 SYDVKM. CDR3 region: CASSSPPEDTEQFF.

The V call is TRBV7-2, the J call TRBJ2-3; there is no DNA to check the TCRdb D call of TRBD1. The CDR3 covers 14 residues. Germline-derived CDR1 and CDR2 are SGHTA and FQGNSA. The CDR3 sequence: CASSPTGRGDTQYF.

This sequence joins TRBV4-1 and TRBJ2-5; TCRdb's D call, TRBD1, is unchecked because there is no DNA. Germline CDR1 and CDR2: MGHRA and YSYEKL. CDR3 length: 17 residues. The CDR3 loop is CASSQERGDRSQETQYF.

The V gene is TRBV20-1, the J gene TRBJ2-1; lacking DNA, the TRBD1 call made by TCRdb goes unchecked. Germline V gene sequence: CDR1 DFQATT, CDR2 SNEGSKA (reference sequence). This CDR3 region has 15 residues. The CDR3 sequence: CSGAPSGRSYNEQFF.

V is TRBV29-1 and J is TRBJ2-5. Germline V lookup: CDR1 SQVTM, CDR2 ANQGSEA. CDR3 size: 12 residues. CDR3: CSVRKGGETQYF.